These T cell receptor beta chains were read from a single sample in a study of blood T cell repertoires in COVID-19. Profiling relied on immunoSEQ multiplex PCR, and the TCRdb table lists in-frame clones only, not all of them. The table shows around 170,000 clones, with 70% to 80% occurring only once. The sample was PBMCs or T cells enriched from blood (not recorded which). The receptors originated from a man aged 60 to 75 who had been exposed to COVID-19. Both conserved end residues are part of each CDR3. A D gene is named only where the DNA matches it firmly. Size tells how often a clone was seen (once, few, many) or the class of an expanded clone, and some rows leave it out.

TRBJ2-1 | TRBD2 | TRBV30 | . | TGTGCCTGGAGTTCTGTCACTAGCGGGAGGACCAATGAGCAGTTCTTC | CAWSSVTSGRTNEQFF
TRBJ2-1 | TRBD2 | TRBV29-1 | once | TGCAGCGTGGACTATGAGCGGGAGGGGAACAATGAGCAGTTCTTC | CSVDYEREGNNEQFF
TRBJ1-5 | TRBD1 | TRBV6-5 | once | TGTGCCAGCACCTTGGGACAGGGGAGCAATCAGCCCCAGCATTTT | CASTLGQGSNQPQHF
TRBJ2-3 | . | TRBV7-9 | . | TGTGCCAGCAGCCTAGGACAGCATAGCACAGATACGCAGTATTTT | CASSLGQHSTDTQYF
TRBJ2-2 | . | TRBV5-1 | once | TGCGCCACCGGGACAACGAACACCGGGGAGCTGTTTTTT | CATGTTNTGELFF
TRBJ1-1 | . | TRBV3-1/TRBV3-2 | once | TGTGCCAGCAGCCCAGAGCCCCCGGGGGCTTTCTTT | CASSPEPPGAFF
TRBJ2-5 | . | TRBV5-1 | . | TGCGCCAGCAGCTTGGGGGCCCACTCGGGGGAGACCCAGTACTTC | CASSLGAHSGETQYF
TRBJ2-7 | TRBD1 | TRBV30 | . | TGTGCCTGGGCTGCCCGGGGACAGGGTCCTCACGAGCAGTACTTC | CAWAARGQGPHEQYF
TRBJ2-3 | . | TRBV18 | . | TGTGCCAGTCGACGACAGCGCCAAAGCACAGATACGCAGTATTTT | CASRRQRQSTDTQYF
TRBJ1-6 | . | TRBV3-1/TRBV3-2 | few | TGTGCCAGCAGCCAAGGGCAGGAGGGTCGGTCACCCCTCCACTTT | CASSQGQEGRSPLHF
TRBJ1-5 | . | TRBV3-1/TRBV3-2 | . | TGTGCCAGCAGCCAAGCAGGGGCTGGCAATCAGCCCCAGCATTTT | CASSQAGAGNQPQHF
TRBJ1-4 | . | TRBV7-8 | . | TGTGCCAGCAGCACGCAGACAGGCAACGTTGAAAAACTGTTTTTT | CASSTQTGNVEKLFF
TRBJ1-2 | TRBD1 | TRBV2 | many | TGTGCCAGCAGTCTAGGGACAGGAGCTAACTATGGCTACACCTTC | CASSLGTGANYGYTF
TRBJ2-5 | TRBD2 | TRBV6-2/TRBV6-3 | . | TGTGCCAGCAGCCTTAGCGGGAGGGTGGAGACCCAGTACTTC | CASSLSGRVETQYF
TRBJ2-3 | TRBD2 | TRBV7-8 | . | TGTGCCAGCAGCTTGGTTGGGCTAGCGGCCCTCACAGATACGCAGTATTTT | CASSLVGLAALTDTQYF
TRBJ1-4 | TRBD1 | TRBV27 | few | TGTGCCAGCAGCCGGCAGGGGGCAACTAATGAAAAACTGTTTTTT | CASSRQGATNEKLFF
TRBJ2-7 | TRBD2 | TRBV28 | . | TGTGCCAGCAGTCTTGCGGGAGCCTACGAGCAGTACTTC | CASSLAGAYEQYF
TRBJ2-1 | TRBD2 | TRBV6-2/TRBV6-3 | . | TGTGCCAGCAGTTACTCGGAAACTAGCGGGATATACAATGAGCAGTTCTTC | CASSYSETSGIYNEQFF
TRBJ2-5 | TRBD2 | TRBV19 | . | TGTGCCAGTACCTCGGCGGGAGGGCCGGAGACCCAGTACTTC | CASTSAGGPETQYF
TRBJ1-2 | TRBD1 | TRBV4-3 | many | TGCGCCAGCAGCCAAGTAGGAGGGGGCGAGGATGGCTACACCTTC | CASSQVGGGEDGYTF
TRBJ2-1 | TRBD2 | TRBV24-1 | . | TGTGCCACCAGTGATTTACGGCTAGCGGGAGGGAATGAGCAGTTCTTC | CATSDLRLAGGNEQFF
TRBJ2-7 | . | TRBV6-5 | few | TGTGCCAGCAGTTACTCGGGTAGCGCCAGCTCCTACGAGCAGTACTTC | CASSYSGSASSYEQYF
TRBJ1-1 | TRBD1 | TRBV24-1 | . | TGTGCCACCAGGACAGGGGGCGCGGTCACTGAAGCTTTCTTT | CATRTGGAVTEAFF
TRBJ1-2 | . | TRBV18 | . | TGTGCCAGCTCACCACTGCCGGACACCCAGGGGAATGGCTACACCTTC | CASSPLPDTQGNGYTF
TRBJ1-1 | . | TRBV21-1 | . | TGTGCCAGCAGCAAAAAAGGTCAGGGGGGACAGGGCACTGAAGCTTTCTTT | CASSKKGQGGQGTEAFF
TRBJ1-2 | . | TRBV7-3 | . | TGTGCCAGCAGGAAACAAGAGGGAAATGGCTATGGCTACACCTTC | CASRKQEGNGYGYTF
TRBJ2-4 | . | TRBV30 | . | TGTGCCTGGAGCCAAGGGACTTTACTAGCCAAAAACATTCAGTACTTC | CAWSQGTLLAKNIQYF
TRBJ2-3 | TRBD1 | TRBV4-3 | . | TGCGCCAGCAGCCAGGAACCGGGACAGGGGCAAACTAGCACAGATACGCAGTATTTT | CASSQEPGQGQTSTDTQYF
TRBJ2-5 | . | TRBV2 | . | TGTGCCAGCCGGTTCAGCGCCCAAGAGACCCAGTACTTC | CASRFSAQETQYF
TRBJ1-5 | . | TRBV3-1/TRBV3-2 | . | TGTGCCAGCAGCCAAGACAACAATCAGCCCCAGCATTTT | CASSQDNNQPQHF
TRBJ1-3 | . | TRBV11-2 | . | TGTGCCAGCAGCCTTGCGGACATCTCTGGAAACACCATATATTTT | CASSLADISGNTIYF
TRBJ2-1 | . | TRBV5-6 | . | TGTGCCAGCAGGCCAGGGACTGTATCCTACAATGAGCAGTTCTTC | CASRPGTVSYNEQFF
TRBJ2-2 | TRBD1 | TRBV29-1 | few | TGCAGCGGCGGACAGGGAACCAACACCGGGGAGCTGTTTTTT | CSGGQGTNTGELFF
TRBJ1-1 | TRBD1 | TRBV24-1 | . | TGTGCCACCAGTGATTCACAGGGGATCTGGGGCACTGAAGCTTTCTTT | CATSDSQGIWGTEAFF
TRBJ2-4 | TRBD2 | TRBV19 | . | TGTGCCAGTAGTACTCCTGGGCGGGAGATAGCCAAAAACATTCAGTACTTC | CASSTPGREIAKNIQYF
TRBJ2-3 | TRBD2 | TRBV7-3 | . | TGTGCCAGCAGCTTAGAGGGAGGACTAGCGGGATACACAGATACGCAGTATTTT | CASSLEGGLAGYTDTQYF
TRBJ2-7 | TRBD2 | TRBV10-1 | . | TGCGCCAGCAGTGAGTCGGGGGGGGTTTATGGCGAGCAGTACTTC | CASSESGGVYGEQYF
TRBJ1-1 | TRBD1 | TRBV6-2/TRBV6-3 | . | TGTGCCAGCAGTTACTCGGGCAGGGGGCGTTCGGACACTGAAGCTTTCTTT | CASSYSGRGRSDTEAFF
TRBJ1-2 | . | TRBV2 | . | TGTGCCAGCCCCTCGGGGGGGGGAGACTATGGCTACACCTTC | CASPSGGGDYGYTF
TRBJ2-7 | . | TRBV19 | . | TGTGCCACTACAGACTCCTACGAGCAGTACTTC | CATTDSYEQYF
TRBJ2-1 | TRBD2 | TRBV7-3 | . | TGTGCCAGCAGCGTACTAGCGGGAGGGGCCCCCGGCAATGAGCAGTTCTTC | CASSVLAGGAPGNEQFF
TRBJ1-2 | TRBD1 | TRBV24-1 | . | TGTGCCACCAGCAGCTCAGGGGGACCGTCTAACTATGGCTACACCTTC | CATSSSGGPSNYGYTF
TRBJ2-7 | TRBD1 | TRBV29-1 | . | TGCAGCGCGACGACAGGGGCGACCTACGAGCAGTACTTC | CSATTGATYEQYF
TRBJ2-5 | . | TRBV19 | . | TGTGCCAGTAGTGAGGGCTGGGGCGGGAACAAAGAGACCCAGTACTTC | CASSEGWGGNKETQYF
TRBJ2-1 | . | TRBV6-1 | . | TGTGCCAGCAGTGAAAGGGGTAATGAGCAGTTCTTC | CASSERGNEQFF
TRBJ1-2 | . | TRBV27 | many | TGTGCCAGCAGTTTATCCGCCCTAGTGCCCCCGGGGTTTAACTATGGCTACACCTTC | CASSLSALVPPGFNYGYTF
TRBJ2-3 | TRBD2 | TRBV29-1 | . | TGCAGCGTTGTTCCTAGCGGGAGTACCACAGATACGCAGTATTTT | CSVVPSGSTTDTQYF
TRBJ1-5 | . | TRBV19 | . | TGTGCCAGTCACCCTAGGGGACTCGTCAATCAGCCCCAGCATTTT | CASHPRGLVNQPQHF
TRBJ2-3 | . | TRBV5-1 | . | TGCGCCAGCAGCGTCCAGTACACAGATACGCAGTATTTT | CASSVQYTDTQYF
TRBJ1-2 | TRBD1 | TRBV7-9 | . | TGTGCCAGCATCCAAGCCCCCGGACAGGGGCTAATGAATGGCTACACCTTC | CASIQAPGQGLMNGYTF
TRBJ2-5 | TRBD1 | TRBV5-8 | . | TGTGCCAGCAGCGCCGGGACAGGGGAGGAGACCCAGTACTTC | CASSAGTGEETQYF
TRBJ1-2 | TRBD1 | TRBV2 | . | TGTGCCAGCAGTGTAACCGGGACAGGGGGCTCTGGCTACACCTTC | CASSVTGTGGSGYTF
TRBJ2-1 | TRBD2 | TRBV3-1/TRBV3-2 | . | TGTGCCAGCAGCCAGCCCGGGACTAGCGGGTACAATGAGCAGTTCTTC | CASSQPGTSGYNEQFF
TRBJ1-2 | TRBD1 | TRBV6-5 | . | TGTGCCAGCAGCGGGACAGGGAGAGACTATGGCTACACCTTC | CASSGTGRDYGYTF
TRBJ2-7 | TRBD1 | TRBV28 | . | TGTGCCAGCAGTTTATCCCAGGGGGCAGGAGGCGAGCAGTACTTC | CASSLSQGAGGEQYF
TRBJ1-5 | . | TRBV7-2 | . | TGTGCCAGCAGCTCGGCACGGAGTAATCAGCCCCAGCATTTT | CASSSARSNQPQHF
TRBJ2-1 | . | TRBV24-1 | many | TGTGCCACCAGTGCCCCGGTTGCCTGGTACAATGAGCAGTTCTTC | CATSAPVAWYNEQFF
TRBJ1-2 | . | TRBV5-1 | . | TGCGCCAGCAGCTTGGTGGTGGGCTCTGGCTACACCTTC | CASSLVVGSGYTF
TRBJ1-5 | TRBD1 | TRBV9 | . | TGTGCCAGCAGCCCCCGGGACAGGGGGCCGGGTCAGCCCCAGCATTTT | CASSPRDRGPGQPQHF